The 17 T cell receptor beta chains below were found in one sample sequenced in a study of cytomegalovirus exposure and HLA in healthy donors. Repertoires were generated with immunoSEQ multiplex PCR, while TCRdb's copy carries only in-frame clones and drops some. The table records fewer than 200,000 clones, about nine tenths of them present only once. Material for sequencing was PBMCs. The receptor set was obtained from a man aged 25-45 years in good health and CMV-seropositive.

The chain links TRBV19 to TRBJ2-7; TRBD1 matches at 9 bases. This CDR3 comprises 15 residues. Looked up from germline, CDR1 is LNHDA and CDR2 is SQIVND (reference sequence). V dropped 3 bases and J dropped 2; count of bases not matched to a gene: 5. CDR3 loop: CASSMGTGTPYEQYF. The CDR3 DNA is TGTGCCAGTAGTATGGGGACAGGGACCCCCTACGAGCAGTACTTC.

The CDR3 protein is CASSFRTENNEQFF. In nucleotides, the CDR3 is TGTGCCAGCAGCTTCCGGACAGAGAACAATGAGCAGTTCTTC. V and J are TRBV5-4 and TRBJ2-1, with a possible D match to TRBD1 (6 bases). The germline gives CDR1 SGHNT, CDR2 YYREEE (reference sequence). V was clipped by 2 bases and J by 5 bases, with 11 bases between them. The CDR3 extends over 14 amino acids.

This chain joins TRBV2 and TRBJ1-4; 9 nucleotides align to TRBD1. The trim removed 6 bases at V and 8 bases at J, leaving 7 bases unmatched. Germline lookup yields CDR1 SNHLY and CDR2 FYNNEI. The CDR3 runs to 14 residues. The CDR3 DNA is TGTGCCAGCAGAGCCGGGACAGGGAGGGAAAAACTGTTTTTT. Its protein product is CASRAGTGREKLFF.

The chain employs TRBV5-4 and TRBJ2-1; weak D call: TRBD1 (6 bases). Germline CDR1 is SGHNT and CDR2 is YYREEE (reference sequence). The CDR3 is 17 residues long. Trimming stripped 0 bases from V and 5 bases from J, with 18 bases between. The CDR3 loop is CASSLAGAVGANNEQFF. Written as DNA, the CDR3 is TGTGCCAGCAGCTTGGCCGGGGCGGTGGGGGCCAACAATGAGCAGTTCTTC.

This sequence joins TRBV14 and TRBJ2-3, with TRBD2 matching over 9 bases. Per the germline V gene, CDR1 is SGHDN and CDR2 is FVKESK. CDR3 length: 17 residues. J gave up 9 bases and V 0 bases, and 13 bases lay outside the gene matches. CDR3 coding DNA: TGTGCCAGCAGCCAAGATCTTCCTAGCGGGGCCTTAGGGACGCAGTATTTT. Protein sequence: CASSQDLPSGALGTQYF.

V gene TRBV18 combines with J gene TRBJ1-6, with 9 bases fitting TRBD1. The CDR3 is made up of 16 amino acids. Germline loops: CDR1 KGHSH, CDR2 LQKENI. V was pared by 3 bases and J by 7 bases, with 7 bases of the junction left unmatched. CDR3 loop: CASSPGDRAGNSPLHF. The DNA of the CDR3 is TGTGCCAGCTCACCCGGGGACAGGGCTGGGAATTCACCCCTCCACTTT.

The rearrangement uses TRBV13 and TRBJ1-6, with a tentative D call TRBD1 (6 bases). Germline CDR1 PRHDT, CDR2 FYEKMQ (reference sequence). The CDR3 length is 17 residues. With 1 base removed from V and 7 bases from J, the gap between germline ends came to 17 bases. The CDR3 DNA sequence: TGTGCCAGCAGCTTAGCTGGCGCGGGACATGGGAATTCACCCCTCCACTTT. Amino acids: CASSLAGAGHGNSPLHF.

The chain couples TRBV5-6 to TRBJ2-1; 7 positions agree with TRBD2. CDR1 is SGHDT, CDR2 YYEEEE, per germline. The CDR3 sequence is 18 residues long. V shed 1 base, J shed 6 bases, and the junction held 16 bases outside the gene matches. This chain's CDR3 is CASSLSPWGGRGANEQFF. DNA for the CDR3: TGTGCCAGCAGCTTGTCACCTTGGGGGGGAAGAGGGGCCAATGAGCAGTTCTTC. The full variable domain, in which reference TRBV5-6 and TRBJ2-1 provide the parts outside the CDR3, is DAGVTQSPTHLIKTRGQQVTLRCSPKSGHDTVSWYQQALGQGPQFIFQYYEEEERQRGNFPDRFSGHQFPNYSSELNVNALLLGDSALYLCASSLSPWGGRGANEQFFGPGTRLTVL.

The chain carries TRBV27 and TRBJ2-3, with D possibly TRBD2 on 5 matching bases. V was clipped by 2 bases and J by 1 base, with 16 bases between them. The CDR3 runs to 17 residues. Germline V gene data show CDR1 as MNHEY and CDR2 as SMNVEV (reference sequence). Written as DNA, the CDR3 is TGTGCCAGCAGTTTAAGGGCCGGGGTCGGCGGCACAGATACGCAGTATTTT. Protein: CASSLRAGVGGTDTQYF.

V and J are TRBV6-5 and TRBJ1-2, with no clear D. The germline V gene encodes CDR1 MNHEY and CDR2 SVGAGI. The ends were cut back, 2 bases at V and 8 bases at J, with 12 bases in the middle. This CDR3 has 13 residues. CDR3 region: CASSYGPGRGYTF. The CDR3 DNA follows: TGTGCCAGCAGTTACGGGCCGGGTCGCGGCTACACCTTC.

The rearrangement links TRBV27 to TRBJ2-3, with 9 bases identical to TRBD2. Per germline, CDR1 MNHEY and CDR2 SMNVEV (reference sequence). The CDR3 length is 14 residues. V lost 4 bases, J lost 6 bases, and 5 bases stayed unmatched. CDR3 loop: CASSSWREGDTQYF. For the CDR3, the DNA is TGTGCCAGCAGTTCATGGCGGGAGGGCGATACGCAGTATTTT.

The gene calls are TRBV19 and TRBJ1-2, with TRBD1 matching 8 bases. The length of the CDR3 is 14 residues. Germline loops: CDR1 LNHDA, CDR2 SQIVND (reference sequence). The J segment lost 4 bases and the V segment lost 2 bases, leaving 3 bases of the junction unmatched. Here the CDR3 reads CASSIPTGVYGYTF. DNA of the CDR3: TGTGCCAGTAGTATACCGACAGGGGTCTATGGCTACACCTTC. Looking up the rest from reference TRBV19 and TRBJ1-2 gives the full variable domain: DGGITQSPKYLFRKEGQNVTLSCEQNLNHDAMYWYRQDPGQGLRLIYYSQIVNDFQKGDIAEGYSVSREKKESFPLTVTSAQKNPTAFYLCASSIPTGVYGYTFGSGTRLTVV.

CDR3 residues: CASREPGQGVNEQYF. As DNA, the CDR3 is TGTGCCAGCAGGGAACCGGGACAGGGGGTCAACGAGCAGTACTTC. This sequence joins TRBV6-6 and TRBJ2-7, with 11 nucleotides matching TRBD1. Germline loops: CDR1 MNHNY, CDR2 SVGAGI (reference sequence). There are 15 residues in the CDR3. J gave up 5 bases and V 6 bases, and 9 bases lay outside the gene matches.

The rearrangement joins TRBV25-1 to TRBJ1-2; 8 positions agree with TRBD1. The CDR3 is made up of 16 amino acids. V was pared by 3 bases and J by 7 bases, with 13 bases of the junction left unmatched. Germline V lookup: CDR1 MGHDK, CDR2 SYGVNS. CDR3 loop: CASSEPGQGESSGYTF. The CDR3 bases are TGTGCCAGCAGTGAGCCCGGACAGGGAGAATCGAGTGGCTACACCTTC.

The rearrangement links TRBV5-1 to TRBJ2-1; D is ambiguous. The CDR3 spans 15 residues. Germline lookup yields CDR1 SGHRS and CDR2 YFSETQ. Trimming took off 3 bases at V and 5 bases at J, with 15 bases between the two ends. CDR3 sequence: CASSSIPGEDNEQFF. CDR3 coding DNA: TGCGCCAGCAGCTCGATCCCCGGAGAGGACAATGAGCAGTTCTTC.

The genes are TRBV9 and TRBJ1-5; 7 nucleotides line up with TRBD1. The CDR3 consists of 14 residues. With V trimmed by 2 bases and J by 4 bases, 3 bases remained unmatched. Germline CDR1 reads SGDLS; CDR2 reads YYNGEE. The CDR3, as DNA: TGTGCCAGCAGCGTCGGACAGGTTAATCAGCCCCAGCATTTT. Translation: CASSVGQVNQPQHF.

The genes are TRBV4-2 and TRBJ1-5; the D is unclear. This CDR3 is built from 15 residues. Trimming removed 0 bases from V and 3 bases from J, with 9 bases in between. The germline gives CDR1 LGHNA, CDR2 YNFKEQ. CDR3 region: CASSQDLTLNQPQHF. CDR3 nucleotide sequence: TGTGCCAGCAGCCAAGATCTGACCCTCAATCAGCCCCAGCATTTT.